The clone carrying this T cell receptor beta chain was detected a few times. V lost 3 bases to trimming and J lost 1 base, with 12 bases between them. The germline CDR1 and CDR2 sequences are MNHEY and SVGAGI. The CDR3 contains 15 residues. As originally analysed: The assay estimated nucleated cells by amplifying reference gene primers. Method: immunoSEQ multiplex PCR; TCRdb's copy keeps in-frame clones and lacks some. V and J calls plus clone size are reproduced from that table; the DNA served to infer D and trimming. The data show roughly 120,000 clones, 85% to 90% seen once. The sample comes from a study of blood T cell repertoires in COVID-19. In the study overall: There were acute and convalescent COVID-19 samples, and they came from the United States, Italy and Spain.

Sequenced input: peripheral blood. This chain uses TRBV6-5 with TRBJ1-1; D possibly corresponds to TRBD1 (6 bases). This TCR was sampled from a woman of 80 years or more with COVID-19, enrolled during active disease. CDR3 in DNA: TGTGCCAGCAGTTATAGGGGGTTACGGAACACTGAAGCTTTCTTT. Translation gives CASSYRGLRNTEAFF.